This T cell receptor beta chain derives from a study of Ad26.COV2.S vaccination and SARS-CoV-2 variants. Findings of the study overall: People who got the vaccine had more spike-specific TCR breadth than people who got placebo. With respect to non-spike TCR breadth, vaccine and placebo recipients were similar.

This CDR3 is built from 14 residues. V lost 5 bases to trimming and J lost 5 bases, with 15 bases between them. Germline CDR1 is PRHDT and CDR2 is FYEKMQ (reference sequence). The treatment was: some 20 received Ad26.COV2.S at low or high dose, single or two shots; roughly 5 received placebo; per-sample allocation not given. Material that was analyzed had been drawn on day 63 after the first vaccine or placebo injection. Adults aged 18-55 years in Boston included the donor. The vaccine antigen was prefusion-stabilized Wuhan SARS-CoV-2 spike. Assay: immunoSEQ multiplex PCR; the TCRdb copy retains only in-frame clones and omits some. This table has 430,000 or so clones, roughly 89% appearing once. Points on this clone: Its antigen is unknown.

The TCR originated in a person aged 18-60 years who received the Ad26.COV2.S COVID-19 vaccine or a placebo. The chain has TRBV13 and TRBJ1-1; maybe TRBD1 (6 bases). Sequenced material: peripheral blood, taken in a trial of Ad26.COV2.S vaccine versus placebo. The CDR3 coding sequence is TGTGCCAGCAGCGTACAGGGTAGAAGGACTGAAGCTTTCTTT. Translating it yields CASSVQGRRTEAFF.